Listed below are T cell receptor beta chains from one sample, sequenced in a study of cytotoxic CD8 clonotypes in ibrutinib-treated CLL. Clones were sequenced by immunoSEQ multiplex PCR, and TCRdb holds only the in-frame ones, with some missing. The sample includes about 200,000 clones, approximately 68% of them seen just once. This specimen consisted of PBMCs, obtained after 24 months of ibrutinib treatment. These TCRs come from a human donor with chronic lymphocytic leukemia. CDR3s include the opening cysteine and the closing phenylalanine or tryptophan. The D gene is left open where the match is weak. Clone size, where shown, is once, few, many, or a class for clones that have expanded.

TRBJ2-1,TRBD2,TRBV4-3,once,TGCGCCAGCAGCCATTCGGGACTAGCGGATGAGCAGTTCTTC,CASSHSGLADEQFF
TRBJ2-6,-,TRBV5-1,-,TGCGCCAGCAGCCAGTTGGGCGGGTCTGGGGCCAACGTCCTGACTTTC,CASSQLGGSGANVLTF
TRBJ2-5,-,TRBV4-2,-,TGTGCCAGCAGCCAAGATCGCAAAATAGTTCCCCAAGAGACCCAGTACTTC,CASSQDRKIVPQETQYF
TRBJ1-1,-,TRBV14,few,TGTGCCAGCAGCCGCTGGGTCCCGGGAGAGAACACTGAAGCTTTCTTT,CASSRWVPGENTEAFF
TRBJ2-1,-,TRBV6-1,-,TGTGCCTCCCAGGGCCATGAGCAGTTCTTC,CASQGHEQFF
TRBJ1-1,-,TRBV28,-,TGTGCCAGCACTAAACCAAGAGGAGGAGCTTTCTTT,CASTKPRGGAFF
TRBJ1-5,TRBD1,TRBV19,-,TGTGCCAGTTCGGGACAGTTAGCGCCCCAGCATTTT,CASSGQLAPQHF
TRBJ2-7,TRBD1,TRBV30,-,TGTGCCTGGAGCCTGGACAGGGGACCCTACGAGCAGTACTTC,CAWSLDRGPYEQYF
TRBJ1-1,TRBD1,TRBV5-1,-,TGCGCCAGCAGCTTGGGGTCAGGGGGCCGAAGGACTGAAGCTTTCTTT,CASSLGSGGRRTEAFF
TRBJ2-3,TRBD2,TRBV11-1,-,TGTGCCAGCAGCGGCCCCGGGACTAGCGGGATTTCCGATACGCAGTATTTT,CASSGPGTSGISDTQYF
TRBJ1-2,-,TRBV5-5,-,TGTGCCAGCAGCTTGCTGGTGGGTCAGGGCGGCTACACCTTC,CASSLLVGQGGYTF
TRBJ2-7,-,TRBV27,few,TGTGCCAGCAGTTTAAGCCCCGATAGAGACGAGCAGTACTTC,CASSLSPDRDEQYF
TRBJ2-7,TRBD1,TRBV7-2,-,TGTGCCAGCAGCTTAAGGGTTCAGGGGGCCTACGAGCAGTACTTC,CASSLRVQGAYEQYF
TRBJ1-1,-,TRBV9,-,TGTGCCAGCAGCGTAGATGGCAGGGACACTGAAGCTTTCTTT,CASSVDGRDTEAFF
TRBJ1-4,-,TRBV10-3,-,TGTGCCATCAGTGAGTCGCCAGGAGATCAAAAACTGTTTTTT,CAISESPGDQKLFF
TRBJ2-3,-,TRBV27,-,TGTGCCAGCAGTTTGGGCGTTTTAGATACGCAGTATTTT,CASSLGVLDTQYF
TRBJ2-1,-,TRBV6-5,-,TGTGCCAGCAGTTACGCGACGTACAATGAGCAGTTCTTC,CASSYATYNEQFF
TRBJ2-1,-,TRBV5-1,-,TGCGCCAGCAGCTATGACTTTAATGAGCAGTTCTTC,CASSYDFNEQFF
TRBJ2-7,-,TRBV4-1,-,TGCGCCAGCAGCCAAGGGATGGGTCATTACGAGCAGTACTTC,CASSQGMGHYEQYF
TRBJ2-7,-,TRBV11-3,-,TGTGCCAGCAGCCCCCGACATAACTACGAGCAGTACTTC,CASSPRHNYEQYF
TRBJ2-3,TRBD1,TRBV19,-,TGTGCCAGTAGTCCAGAGCGGACAGGGCCCACAGATACGCAGTATTTT,CASSPERTGPTDTQYF
TRBJ2-5,TRBD1,TRBV6-5,few,TGTGCCAGCAGAAGAGGGGGCGCGTGGGAGACCCAGTACTTC,CASRRGGAWETQYF
TRBJ1-2,-,TRBV5-1,few,TGCGCCAGCAGCTTGGAGGCGGGGTCGGGCTACACCTTC,CASSLEAGSGYTF
TRBJ2-5,-,TRBV5-1,-,TGCGCCAGCAGCTTGGGCCCTGGCCAAGAGACCCAGTACTTC,CASSLGPGQETQYF
TRBJ2-7,-,TRBV4-2,-,TGTGCCAGCAGCCAAGACTCCCGCACTTACGAGCAGTACTTC,CASSQDSRTYEQYF
TRBJ2-7,-,TRBV20-1,-,TGCAGTGCGGTCCCAGGGCTCGAGCAGTACTTC,CSAVPGLEQYF
TRBJ1-5,-,TRBV30,-,TGTGCCTGGCGGAACAGAGGCGATCAGCCCCAGCATTTT,CAWRNRGDQPQHF
TRBJ2-2,-,TRBV6-6,-,TGTGCCAGCAGTTACGGGGCAGGGTGGAACACCGGGGAGCTGTTTTTT,CASSYGAGWNTGELFF
TRBJ1-1,TRBD1,TRBV30,-,TGTGCCTGGAAATTGGGGACAGGGGTTTCTGAAGCTTTCTTT,CAWKLGTGVSEAFF
TRBJ1-1,TRBD1,TRBV5-8,few,TGTGCCAGCAGCGCAGGACAGGGTCTATTCAGTGGCGCTGAAGCTTTCTTT,CASSAGQGLFSGAEAFF
TRBJ2-6,-,TRBV5-1,few,TGCGCCAGCAGCGTAGACAGACCTGGGGCCAACGTCCTGACTTTC,CASSVDRPGANVLTF
TRBJ2-7,TRBD2,TRBV28,-,TGTGCCAGCAGTGCTCGACTAGCGGCCTCCTACGAGCAGTACTTC,CASSARLAASYEQYF
TRBJ2-3,-,TRBV4-3,-,TGCGCCAGCAGCCAAGTTCCGGGTGGCTCAGATACGCAGTATTTT,CASSQVPGGSDTQYF
TRBJ2-7,TRBD1,TRBV9,-,TGTGCCAGCAGCGTAAGTGGGACAGGGCACGAGCAGTACTTC,CASSVSGTGHEQYF
TRBJ1-1,-,TRBV7-2,-,TGTGCCAGCAGCTCCAACGGAGGTTTGAACACTGAAGCTTTCTTT,CASSSNGGLNTEAFF
TRBJ2-1,-,TRBV15,-,TGTGCCACCAGCAGAGATCGGTTCTTGGGTGAGCAGTTCTTC,CATSRDRFLGEQFF
TRBJ1-2,TRBD1,TRBV30,-,TGTGCCTGGAGTAAGACAGGGTGGGCTAACTATGGCTACACCTTC,CAWSKTGWANYGYTF
TRBJ1-1,-,TRBV19,-,TGTGCCAGTAGTCAGTCGGTAAGGGCTGAAGCTTTCTTT,CASSQSVRAEAFF
TRBJ2-3,-,TRBV15,-,TGTGCCACCAGCACAAGCATAGCGTCTGCCATTGCAGATACGCAGTATTTT,CATSTSIASAIADTQYF
TRBJ2-7,-,TRBV4-3,-,TGCGCCAGCAGCCCACTCGGGGGTTACGAGCAGTACTTC,CASSPLGGYEQYF
TRBJ1-2,-,TRBV12-5,-,TGTGCTAGTGGTTTGGTACTTAGCTACACCTTC,CASGLVLSYTF
TRBJ2-7,TRBD1,TRBV28,-,TGTGCCAGCAGTACCCGGACAGGGGGTAAATACGAGCAGTACTTC,CASSTRTGGKYEQYF
TRBJ2-2,TRBD2,TRBV4-3,-,TGCGCCAGCAGCCTCGGACTAGCGGGGACCGGGGAGCTGTTTTTT,CASSLGLAGTGELFF
TRBJ2-2,TRBD1,TRBV5-6,-,TGTGCCAGCAGCCCCGGGACAGGGGGCACCGGGGAGCTGTTTTTT,CASSPGTGGTGELFF
TRBJ2-7,TRBD1,TRBV18,few,TGTGCCAGCTCACCCGGACAGGCAGTCGAGCAGTACTTC,CASSPGQAVEQYF
TRBJ2-2,TRBD2,TRBV4-2,-,TGTGCCAGCAGCCGCCCTAGCGGGAGAGGGGCCGGGGAGCTGTTTTTT,CASSRPSGRGAGELFF
TRBJ2-2,-,TRBV6-4,-,TGTGCCAGCAGTGCGACACAAGGGATGGCCGGGGAGCTGTTTTTT,CASSATQGMAGELFF
TRBJ2-1,-,TRBV4-3,-,TGCGCCAGCAGCGGTAACCCGGGAGTCTCCTACAATGAGCAGTTCTTC,CASSGNPGVSYNEQFF